A selection of T cell receptor beta chains follows, all from one sample in a study of T cell responses to AZD1222 COVID-19 vaccine. Sequencing used immunoSEQ multiplex PCR; TCRdb keeps in-frame clones, though not all of them. This sample carries 150,000 to 200,000 clones, 90% of them seen once, and the ten largest clones take approximately 6.3%. The sample here was peripheral blood, taken 28 days after the second AZD1222 dose. The receptors stem from an adult who received the AZD1222 COVID-19 vaccine. CDR3s leave out the opening cysteine and the closing phenylalanine or tryptophan. Fields, in order: V gene, clone size, J gene, CDR3 protein. Some rows have no size entry. The others give once, few or many, or a class for an expanded clone.

V: TRBV6-4
size: NA
J: TRBJ2-3
CDR3: ASSDPNGNPGRDPRADTQY

V: TRBV7-2
size: NA
J: TRBJ1-6
CDR3: ASSLAGTAGSPLH

V: TRBV19
size: once
J: TRBJ2-5
CDR3: ASSNGLQETQY

V: TRBV12-3/TRBV12-4
size: once
J: TRBJ1-2
CDR3: ASSPDGDYGYT

V: TRBV11-2
size: NA
J: TRBJ1-2
CDR3: ASSLGSGPGKSYGYT

V: TRBV12-3/TRBV12-4
size: NA
J: TRBJ1-3
CDR3: ASSWGNTIY

V: TRBV6-4
size: NA
J: TRBJ2-3
CDR3: ASSLGEDTDTQY

V: TRBV20-1
size: NA
J: TRBJ2-3
CDR3: SASRLAGSLDTQY

V: TRBV30
size: NA
J: TRBJ1-6
CDR3: AWRQPSSSPLH

V: TRBV7-2
size: NA
J: TRBJ2-7
CDR3: ASRVGGTGEQY

V: TRBV28
size: NA
J: TRBJ1-1
CDR3: ASGIPAGRTEAF

V: TRBV9
size: NA
J: TRBJ1-2
CDR3: ASSVAAGGGYGYT

V: TRBV30
size: NA
J: TRBJ2-1
CDR3: AWSVHRTNEQF

V: TRBV5-4
size: NA
J: TRBJ2-7
CDR3: ATPGQSPYEQY

V: TRBV5-8
size: NA
J: TRBJ1-5
CDR3: ASSPGLYSNQPQH

V: TRBV19
size: NA
J: TRBJ1-2
CDR3: ASSTPTGARVDGYT

V: TRBV7-2
size: once
J: TRBJ1-1
CDR3: ASSFPDRARAF

V: TRBV30
size: NA
J: TRBJ1-1
CDR3: AWSGGIGTAEAF

V: TRBV19
size: NA
J: TRBJ2-5
CDR3: ASSIQYRETQY

V: TRBV7-2
size: once
J: TRBJ1-5
CDR3: ASSRDGSNQPQH

V: TRBV11-2
size: NA
J: TRBJ1-6
CDR3: ASSLDPRQGYSYNSPLH

V: TRBV29-1
size: NA
J: TRBJ2-2
CDR3: SVRGPVTGELF

V: TRBV19
size: NA
J: TRBJ2-5
CDR3: ASSMVGQGSTTQY

V: TRBV11-2
size: NA
J: TRBJ2-3
CDR3: ASSLVTDTQY

V: TRBV7-9
size: NA
J: TRBJ1-6
CDR3: ASSLVAGRNSPLH